This T cell receptor beta chain appears in the sequencing data of a study of shared T cell receptors in the human thymus. Sequencing was performed with immunoSEQ multiplex PCR; in TCRdb, only in-frame clones are kept and a portion is missing. In the table there are hundreds of thousands of clones, around 87% of which are singletons. The CDR3 spans 17 residues. The ends were cut back, 1 base at V and 3 bases at J, with 16 bases in the middle. Germline V CDR1 and CDR2: LGHNT, FRNRAP. These data are also associated with another study on human thymus T cells.

The TCR was taken from a boy less than two years old with a congenital heart defect. V gene TRBV12-5 combines with J gene TRBJ2-1, with D maybe TRBD2 (5 bases). Sequencing was done on a sample of thymocytes. CDR3 nucleotides: TGTGCTAGTGGTTTGGGATCCCTACCGGGATGCTACAATGAGCAGTTCTTC. It is translated as CASGLGSLPGCYNEQFF.